The 6 T cell receptor beta chains reported below all come from one sample, sequenced in a study of identical twins. TCRdb reanalysed the 5' RACE reads using MiXCR and keeps one entry per CDR3 protein. The sample lists hundreds of thousands of distinct CDR3 sequences, roughly 7% occurring once. In addition, the sample was reused for a study of yellow fever vaccine responses in identical twins.

The sequenced sample consisted of memory (CD45RO+) T cells sorted from blood. Receptor source: a woman aged 18-29 years in good health.

This clonotype came up many times. V usage is TRBV5-1 and J usage is TRBJ2-3; D might be TRBD1 (6 bases). The CDR3 covers 16 residues. Germline CDR1 reads SGHRS; CDR2 reads YFSETQ. The V end was cut by 4 bases, the J end by 1 base, with 16 bases between. The CDR3 loop reads CASSPSLGGGTDTQYF. DNA for the CDR3: TGCGCCAGCAGCCCCTCGTTAGGGGGAGGCACAGATACGCAGTATTTT. Complete variable domain (other parts from reference TRBV5-1 and TRBJ2-3): KAGVTQTPRYLIKTRGQQVTLSCSPISGHRSVSWYQQTPGQGLQFLFEYFSETQRNKGNFPGRFSGRQFSNSRSEMNVSTLELGDSALYLCASSPSLGGGTDTQYFGPGTRLTVL.

This clonotype came up many times. The chain combines TRBV18 with TRBJ2-4; D is possibly TRBD2 (6 bases). CDR1 and CDR2 (germline): KGHSH, LQKENI. This CDR3 is built from 13 residues. V lost 3 bases to trimming and J lost 11 bases, with 14 bases between them. CDR3: CASSPSGGAFQYF. The CDR3 DNA sequence: TGTGCCAGCTCACCGTCGGGCGGGGCCTTTCAGTACTTC. The whole variable domain, remainder taken from reference TRBV18 and TRBJ2-4, is NAGVMQNPRHLVRRRGQEARLRCSPMKGHSHVYWYRQLPEEGLKFMVYLQKENIIDESGMPKERFSAEFPKEGPSILRIQQVVRGDSAAYFCASSPSGGAFQYFGAGTRLSVL.

This clonotype has only a few counts. This chain uses TRBV12-3 or TRBV12-4 with TRBJ2-5, with D possibly TRBD2 on 5 matching bases. Trimming removed 8 bases at V and 3 bases at J, with 10 bases between. The CDR3 totals 12 residues. The CDR3 DNA reads as TGTGCCAGCGGGAGCGGAGAAGAGACCCAGTACTTC. As protein: CASGSGEETQYF.

This rearrangement joins TRBV3-1 to TRBJ2-1; tentative D call: TRBD2 (6 bases). CDR3 size: 14 residues. The germline gives CDR1 LGHDT, CDR2 YNNKEL (reference sequence). Trimming left V 3 bases short and J 9 bases short, with 15 bases between. The CDR3 DNA is TGTGCCAGCAGCCACCCGACTAGTACGGCTGAGCAGTTCTTC. Protein sequence: CASSHPTSTAEQFF.

Ten or more counts support this clonotype. The rearrangement uses TRBV12-3 or TRBV12-4 and TRBJ2-7; 14 bases align to TRBD2. V lost 5 bases to trimming and J lost 3 bases; unmatched junction nucleotides: 6. CDR3 length: 16 amino acids. The CDR3 DNA reads as TGTGCCAGCAGTGCCGGGACTAGCGGGAGAATCTACGAGCAGTACTTC. Translation gives CASSAGTSGRIYEQYF.

This clonotype was seen a handful of times. V usage is TRBV6-1 and J usage is TRBJ2-7, with D uncertain. Germline CDR1 is MNHNS and CDR2 is SASEGT. The CDR3 consists of 14 residues. Trimming took 5 bases from V and 4 from J, leaving 15 bases between them. The CDR3: CASSPPGPRYEQYF. The CDR3 DNA is TGTGCCAGCAGTCCGCCGGGTCCCAGATACGAGCAGTACTTC.